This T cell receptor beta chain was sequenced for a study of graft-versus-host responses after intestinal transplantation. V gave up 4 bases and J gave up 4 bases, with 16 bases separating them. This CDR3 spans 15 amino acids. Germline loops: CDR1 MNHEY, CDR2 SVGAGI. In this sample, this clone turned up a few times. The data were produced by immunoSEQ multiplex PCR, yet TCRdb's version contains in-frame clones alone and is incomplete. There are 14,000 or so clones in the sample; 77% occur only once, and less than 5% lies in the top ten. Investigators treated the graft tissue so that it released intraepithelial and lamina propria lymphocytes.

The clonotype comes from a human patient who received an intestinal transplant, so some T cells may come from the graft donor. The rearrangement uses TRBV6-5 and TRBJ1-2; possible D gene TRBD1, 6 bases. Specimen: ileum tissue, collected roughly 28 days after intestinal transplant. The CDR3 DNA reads TGTGCCAGCAGTTCCAGCCGGGACATACTCTATGGCTACACCTTC. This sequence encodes CASSSSRDILYGYTF.